This TCR beta chain was obtained from a study of blood T cell repertoires in COVID-19. Study summary: Samples taken during acute and convalescent COVID-19 were collected in the United States, Italy and Spain. From T cells, B-cell-depleted T cells, or PBMCs came the material, which was cDNA or gDNA.

Authors' data handling: Reference gene primer amplification in the assay estimated nucleated cell counts. The method was immunoSEQ multiplex PCR; TCRdb's version includes in-frame clones alone and lacks a portion of them. V, J and clone size reflect that table, while D and trimming were determined from the DNA. Of approximately 110,000 clones listed, 88% are singletons. The CDR3 contains 16 residues. With 5 bases clipped from V and 7 bases from J, the junction kept 9 bases outside the gene matches. Germline CDR1 is SEHNR and CDR2 is FQNEAQ (reference sequence). The J gene is TRBJ2-3, the V gene TRBV7-9; the match to TRBD2 covers 13 bases. The source is a woman in her forties or fifties with active or convalescent COVID-19. Sequenced sample: peripheral blood. CDR3 protein: CASSPTSGRELNTQYF. The CDR3 nucleotides are TGTGCCAGCAGCCCAACTAGCGGGAGGGAGTTGAATACGCAGTATTTT. Complete variable domain (other parts from reference TRBV7-9 and TRBJ2-3): DTGVSQNPRHKITKRGQNVTFRCDPISEHNRLYWYRQTLGQGPEFLTYFQNEAQLEKSRLLSDRFSAERPKGSFSTLEIQRTEQGDSAMYLCASSPTSGRELNTQYFGPGTRLTVL.